The 9 T cell receptor beta chains below were found in one sample sequenced in a study of cytomegalovirus exposure and HLA in healthy donors. Vbeta (60) and Jbeta (13) primers were used in the PCR. Sequencing used immunoSEQ multiplex PCR; TCRdb keeps in-frame clones, though not all of them. This sample has 110,000 to 150,000 clones, with 76% found just once. Sample: PBMCs. These TCRs come from a woman in her thirties or forties in good health and CMV-seronegative.

The J gene is TRBJ1-3, the V gene TRBV7-9; no definite D call. V was shortened by 10 bases and J by 0 bases, with 22 bases between the two germline ends. Per the germline V gene, CDR1 is SEHNR and CDR2 is FQNEAQ (reference sequence). The CDR3 covers 17 residues. CDR3 coding DNA: TGTGCCACCCCTCTCTTTCAGGACTCAAGCTCTGGAAACACCATATATTTT. Translation: CATPLFQDSSSGNTIYF.

The chain combines TRBV19 with TRBJ2-2; no clear D. CDR3 length: 15 residues. CDR1 and CDR2 from the germline V gene are LNHDA and SQIVND (reference sequence). Trimming removed 3 bases from V and 0 bases from J, with 8 bases in between. The DNA for the CDR3 is TGTGCCAGTAGTATGGGCACCCCGAACACCGGGGAGCTGTTTTTT. It is translated as CASSMGTPNTGELFF.

The chain combines TRBV6-5 with TRBJ2-7; perhaps TRBD1 as D (6 bases). The germline V and J ends were trimmed by 8 bases and 3 bases, with 8 bases remaining between them. Germline CDR1 MNHEY, CDR2 SVGAGI. This CDR3 comprises 11 residues. Here the CDR3 DNA reads TGTGCCAGCCCCAGGGGCTACGAGCAGTACTTC. This sequence encodes CASPRGYEQYF.

This chain uses TRBV7-2 with TRBJ2-7, with 12 bases that match TRBD2. The CDR3 spans 16 residues. Unmatched junction bases numbered 10, after V lost 4 bases and J lost 6 bases. The germline V gene has CDR1 SGHTA and CDR2 FQGNSA. CDR3 protein: CASSSQTSGRRGEQYF. For the CDR3, the DNA is TGTGCCAGCAGCTCCCAGACTAGCGGGAGAAGGGGCGAGCAGTACTTC.

The V gene is TRBV19, the J gene TRBJ1-5; no clear D gene. Germline V CDR1 and CDR2: LNHDA, SQIVND (reference sequence). The CDR3 has 14 residues. Between the trimmed V and J ends, which lost 7 bases and 2 bases, there was a span of 12 bases. The CDR3 bases are TGTGCCAGTACGAGGAGTAGCGGCAATCAGCCCCAGCATTTT. This translates into CASTRSSGNQPQHF.

V is TRBV14 and J is TRBJ2-7, with a weak D call TRBD2 (5 bases). CDR1 and CDR2 (germline): SGHDN, FVKESK. This CDR3 spans 14 amino acids. Trimming pared 0 bases from V and 1 base from J, leaving 7 bases between. The CDR3 spells CASSQETGSYEQYF. The CDR3 nucleotides are TGTGCCAGCAGCCAAGAGACGGGGTCCTACGAGCAGTACTTC.

The chain combines TRBV28 with TRBJ2-7; 8 bases fit TRBD2. Germline V gives CDR1 MDHEN, CDR2 SYDVKM. The CDR3 extends over 14 amino acids. Trimming at V came to 6 bases and at J to 3 bases, leaving 7 bases not matched to a gene. The CDR3 region has the DNA TGTGCCAGCAGGACCGGACTAGCCTACTACGAGCAGTACTTC. Its translation is CASRTGLAYYEQYF.

This clone was counted once. The chain couples TRBV29-1 to TRBJ2-3; the D is unclear. CDR1 is SQVTM, CDR2 ANQGSEA, per germline. The length of the CDR3 is 14 residues. The V and J ends lost 4 bases and 2 bases respectively, with 13 bases between them. Here the CDR3 DNA reads TGCAGCGTTGTTTCGCATCTAAACACAGATACGCAGTATTTT. This encodes CSVVSHLNTDTQYF.

This chain connects TRBV4-1 to TRBJ2-2; 11 nucleotides line up with TRBD2. Germline V gene sequence: CDR1 MGHRA, CDR2 YSYEKL. CDR3 size: 15 residues. Trimming removed 0 bases from V and 10 bases from J; junction bases left unmatched: 4. The CDR3 sequence: CASSQDLAGGLELFF. In DNA, the CDR3 is TGCGCCAGCAGCCAAGATCTAGCGGGGGGTTTGGAGCTGTTTTTT.